Presented here are 24 T cell receptor beta chains from one specimen sequenced in a study of neoadjuvant anti-PD-1 for oral cavity cancer. Profiling relied on immunoSEQ multiplex PCR, and the TCRdb table lists in-frame clones only, not all of them. Of about 12,000 clones in the sample, roughly 69% were seen once. The specimen comprised PBMCs, sampled before nivolumab (anti-PD-1) treatment. The source of these receptors is a person aged 35 to 85 with oral cavity squamous cell carcinoma.

The V call is TRBV6-5, the J call TRBJ2-3, with TRBD1 as a possible D gene (6 bases). Germline V CDR1 and CDR2: MNHEY, SVGAGI. V was cut by 2 bases and J by 5 bases, with 14 bases left in between. This CDR3 spans 15 amino acids. The CDR3 loop is CASSYGGYEGDTQYF. The DNA for the CDR3 is TGTGCCAGCAGTTACGGGGGCTACGAGGGAGATACGCAGTATTTT.

This chain joins TRBV6-5 and TRBJ1-1, with a possible D match to TRBD1 (6 bases). V dropped 6 bases and J dropped 0 bases, with 11 bases sitting between them. Germline values: CDR1 MNHEY, CDR2 SVGAGI. This CDR3 contains 14 residues. The CDR3 sequence: CASRNRELNTEAFF. In nucleotides, the CDR3 is TGTGCCAGCAGAAACAGGGAGCTGAACACTGAAGCTTTCTTT.

The genes are TRBV7-9 and TRBJ2-2; the D call may be TRBD1 or TRBD2 (6 bases each). The germline V and J ends were trimmed by 1 base and 5 bases, with 11 bases remaining between them. Germline V gene sequence: CDR1 SEHNR, CDR2 FQNEAQ (reference sequence). This CDR3 has 15 residues. The CDR3 nucleotides read TGTGCCAGCAGCTTAGGAACGGGGGCTACCGGGGAGCTGTTTTTT. Encoded protein: CASSLGTGATGELFF.

The chain links TRBV14 to TRBJ2-7; D perhaps matches TRBD2 (7 bases). Germline-derived CDR1 and CDR2 are SGHDN and FVKESK. The length of the CDR3 is 15 residues. Trimming took 3 bases from V and 6 from J, leaving 18 bases between them. The CDR3 bases are TGTGCCAGCAGCCATAGGAGGGGGGGGACCGCCGAGCAGTACTTC. Protein product: CASSHRRGGTAEQYF. Combining the CDR3 with reference TRBV14 and TRBJ2-7 gives the whole variable domain EAGVTQFPSHSVIEKGQTVTLRCDPISGHDNLYWYRRVMGKEIKFLLHFVKESKQDESGMPNNRFLAERTGGTYSTLKVQPAELEDSGVYFCASSHRRGGTAEQYFGPGTRLTVT.

This clone turned up a few times. This chain links TRBV5-1 with TRBJ2-5; D might be TRBD1 or TRBD2, each matching 5 bases. The V end was cut by 4 bases, the J end by 2 bases, with 15 bases between. Per the germline V gene, CDR1 is SGHRS and CDR2 is YFSETQ. CDR3 length: 15 amino acids. The CDR3 protein is CASSHPGRKQETQYF. The DNA of the CDR3 is TGCGCCAGCAGCCACCCGGGACGGAAACAAGAGACCCAGTACTTC.

V usage is TRBV19 and J usage is TRBJ2-3; weak D call: TRBD2 (6 bases). Germline V CDR1 and CDR2: LNHDA, SQIVND (reference sequence). The V end lost 5 bases, the J end lost 3 bases, and 12 bases lay between the germline ends. CDR3 length: 14 amino acids. In DNA, the CDR3 is TGTGCCAGTAGTTGGGGGGAAGGAACAGATACGCAGTATTTT. It specifies CASSWGEGTDTQYF.

The V and J genes are TRBV5-1 and TRBJ1-1; TRBD1 matches at 10 bases. The J segment lost 3 bases and the V segment lost 4 bases, leaving 3 bases of the junction unmatched. This CDR3 contains 14 residues. Germline CDR1 and CDR2: SGHRS and YFSETQ. CDR3 amino acids: CASSPGTGDTEAFF. CDR3 DNA: TGCGCCAGCAGCCCCGGGACAGGGGACACTGAAGCTTTCTTT.

This rearrangement joins TRBV4-1 to TRBJ2-3, with 8 bases matching TRBD2. Germline CDR1 is MGHRA and CDR2 is YSYEKL. Trimming at V came to 0 bases and at J to 3 bases, leaving 2 bases not matched to a gene. CDR3 length: 15 residues. The CDR3 bases are TGCGCCAGCAGCCAAGATGGCGGGAGGACAGATACGCAGTATTTT. As protein: CASSQDGGRTDTQYF.

This clone occurred a few times. The DNA for the CDR3 is TGTGCCAGCAGTCCCGCGACAGGGGTCTACGAGCAGTACTTC. As protein: CASSPATGVYEQYF. This chain joins TRBV6-6 and TRBJ2-7, with 8 bases matching TRBD1. This CDR3 is built from 14 residues. The junction had 6 bases not matched to a gene; V was cut back by 5 bases and J by 3 bases. Germline V lookup: CDR1 MNHNY, CDR2 SVGAGI (reference sequence).

The V gene is TRBV7-6, the J gene TRBJ2-5; D is perhaps TRBD2 (6 bases). Germline V gene sequence: CDR1 SGHVS, CDR2 FNYEAQ. This CDR3 is built from 15 residues. V lost 5 bases, J lost 2 bases, and 15 bases lay in between. The CDR3 DNA sequence: TGTGCCAGCAGCCCTTTGGCGGCGGGACAAGAGACCCAGTACTTC. This translates into CASSPLAAGQETQYF.

A few counts support this clone. The V call is TRBV18, the J call TRBJ2-7; TRBD1 aligns across 9 bases. The CDR3 totals 15 residues. Germline V gene sequence: CDR1 KGHSH, CDR2 LQKENI. V trimming: 4 bases; J trimming: 1 base; junction bases outside the gene matches: 5. CDR3 DNA: TGTGCCAGCTCACGCCGGACAGGGGAATCCTACGAGCAGTACTTC. It translates to CASSRRTGESYEQYF. The whole variable domain, remainder taken from reference TRBV18 and TRBJ2-7, is NAGVMQNPRHLVRRRGQEARLRCSPMKGHSHVYWYRQLPEEGLKFMVYLQKENIIDESGMPKERFSAEFPKEGPSILRIQQVVRGDSAAYFCASSRRTGESYEQYFGPGTRLTVT.

The chain has TRBV11-3 and TRBJ2-1; D is possibly TRBD1 (6 bases). The CDR3 length is 13 residues. The V end lost 4 bases, the J end lost 5 bases, and 9 bases lay between the germline ends. Germline CDR1 and CDR2: SGHNT and YENEEA. The CDR3, as DNA: TGTGCCAGCAGCTCCGACAGGAACAATGAGCAGTTCTTC. Translation gives CASSSDRNNEQFF.

CDR3 sequence reads: CASSLDGTGELFF. CDR3 DNA sequence: TGCGCCAGCAGCTTGGACGGCACCGGGGAGCTGTTTTTT. The rearrangement joins TRBV5-1 to TRBJ2-2, with D unclear. Germline assignment: CDR1 SGHRS and CDR2 YFSETQ. The CDR3 has 13 residues. V gave up 0 bases and J gave up 4 bases, with 4 bases separating them.

This clone was detected only a few times. The V and J genes are TRBV27 and TRBJ1-3, with D tentatively TRBD1 (6 bases). Germline assignment: CDR1 MNHEY and CDR2 SMNVEV (reference sequence). The CDR3 runs 14 residues. V lost 6 bases, J lost 0 bases, and 9 bases lay in between. Here the CDR3 DNA reads TGTGCCAGCAGGCTGGACAGCTCTGGAAACACCATATATTTT. Translation gives CASRLDSSGNTIYF.

The CDR3 DNA sequence: TGTGCCAGCAGCTCCCTAAGAGGTGCCAAAAACATTCAGTACTTC. Its translation: CASSSLRGAKNIQYF. The chain joins TRBV11-2 to TRBJ2-4; D is uncertain. The CDR3 has 15 residues. Trimming removed 4 bases at V and 1 base at J, with 11 bases between. The germline CDR1 and CDR2 sequences are SGHAT and FQNNGV.

This clone was counted only a few times. The chain joins TRBV9 to TRBJ2-1; 7 bases fit TRBD2. The CDR3 has 16 residues. Trimming at V came to 2 bases and at J to 3 bases, leaving 8 bases not matched to a gene. The germline V gene has CDR1 SGDLS and CDR2 YYNGEE. The CDR3 DNA reads as TGTGCCAGCAGCGTCGTCGGGGGGTCGGGCTACAATGAGCAGTTCTTC. Its protein is CASSVVGGSGYNEQFF.

The chain couples TRBV5-6 to TRBJ1-3; TRBD1 might be the D (5 bases). CDR1 and CDR2 from the germline V gene are SGHDT and YYEEEE. V was cut by 6 bases and J by 2 bases, with 12 bases left in between. The CDR3 consists of 14 residues. The CDR3 coding sequence is TGTGCCAGCACCGCACCAGGGACTGGAAACACCATATATTTT. Translation gives CASTAPGTGNTIYF.

This clone was seen only once. This sequence joins TRBV2 and TRBJ2-7; 8 nucleotides line up with TRBD2. Germline lookup yields CDR1 SNHLY and CDR2 FYNNEI. The ends lost 5 bases at V and 0 bases at J; junction bases unmatched: 3. This CDR3 has 14 residues. The DNA for the CDR3 is TGTGCCAGCAGTTTCACTAGCGGCTCCTACGAGCAGTACTTC. Encoded protein: CASSFTSGSYEQYF.

The chain is built from TRBV29-1 and TRBJ1-1; D possibly corresponds to TRBD1 (6 bases). The CDR3 loop spans 15 amino acids. Germline values: CDR1 SQVTM, CDR2 ANQGSEA. Trimming removed 3 bases at V and 1 base at J, with 15 bases between. CDR3 in amino acids: CSVEMTGLQNTEAFF. CDR3 nucleotides: TGCAGCGTTGAGATGACAGGCCTTCAGAACACTGAAGCTTTCTTT.

This clone was detected only a few times. V usage is TRBV14 and J usage is TRBJ2-7; perhaps TRBD2 as D (5 bases). V was trimmed by 5 bases and J by 6 bases, leaving 23 bases between them. Germline V gene sequence: CDR1 SGHDN, CDR2 FVKESK. This CDR3 comprises 16 residues. The CDR3 DNA sequence: TGTGCCAGCAGCGAGGGAAGGTTGGGCTCCGCTCCCGAGCAGTACTTC. Its protein product is CASSEGRLGSAPEQYF.

The chain uses TRBV19 and TRBJ2-1; TRBD2 aligns across 12 bases. Germline V gene data show CDR1 as LNHDA and CDR2 as SQIVND (reference sequence). J lost 9 bases, V lost 10 bases, and 7 bases had no gene match. The CDR3 spans 13 residues. CDR3 DNA sequence: TGTGCCACCGGACTAGCGGGACTGGGTGAGCAGTTCTTC. It codes for CATGLAGLGEQFF.

The CDR3: CASSIGKALGGGGTDTQYF. The CDR3 DNA sequence: TGTGCCAGTAGTATAGGGAAGGCTCTCGGGGGAGGTGGCACAGATACGCAGTATTTT. The chain combines TRBV19 with TRBJ2-3; a weak D match, TRBD2 (6 bases). Deletions cut 1 base from V and 1 base from J, with 21 bases between. The CDR3 extends over 19 amino acids. CDR1 and CDR2 from the germline V gene are LNHDA and SQIVND (reference sequence).

This chain connects TRBV29-1 to TRBJ2-3; 7 bases agree with TRBD1. V gave up 4 bases and J gave up 5 bases; unmatched junction bases: 6. Germline CDR1 and CDR2: SQVTM and ANQGSEA. The CDR3 runs to 13 residues. The CDR3 here is CSVGAGGIDTQYF. The CDR3 DNA is TGCAGCGTTGGGGCAGGGGGAATAGATACGCAGTATTTT.

The chain couples TRBV5-1 to TRBJ1-1; D might be TRBD1 (5 bases). This CDR3 is built from 14 residues. V lost 1 base and J lost 5, with 12 bases in between. Germline V gives CDR1 SGHRS, CDR2 YFSETQ. The CDR3 protein is CASSLLDWGTEAFF. In DNA form, the CDR3 reads TGCGCCAGCAGCTTGCTGGATTGGGGGACTGAAGCTTTCTTT.